This passage covers 9 T cell receptor beta chains from one sample sequenced in a study of Ad26.COV2.S vaccination and SARS-CoV-2 variants (dated by TCRdb to 2020 to 2023). Taken with the paper, the label for time point translates to: individuals recovered from natural SARS-CoV-2 infection. Library preparation used the immunoSEQ multiplex PCR assay. TCRdb took this table from immuneACCESS and kept in-frame rearrangements with V and J called. Such tables lack part of the clones; where checked against another copy, unresolved V genes explain under half of the gap, and the rest is unexplained. Present in this sample are just over 350,000 clones, about 91% of which were seen just once. In total, the top ten clones hold around 4.2% of the sample. The sequences come from peripheral blood, collected after recovery from COVID-19. These receptors all come from a human donor who had recovered from COVID-19.

The chain couples TRBV6-2 or TRBV6-3 to TRBJ2-7; D is possibly TRBD2 (5 bases). This CDR3 spans 12 amino acids. V was shortened by 3 bases and J by 6 bases, with 9 bases between the two germline ends. Per the germline V gene, CDR1 is MNHEY and CDR2 is SVGEGT. CDR3 coding DNA: TGTGCCAGCAGTTATCCGGGGTCCGAGCAGTACTTC. Amino acid sequence: CASSYPGSEQYF.

This chain links TRBV25-1 with TRBJ2-7; D may be TRBD2 (6 bases). The CDR3 runs to 14 residues. From germline, CDR1 is MGHDK and CDR2 SYGVNS. V dropped 4 bases and J dropped 2 bases, with 12 bases sitting between them. Here the CDR3 reads CASSAAGRTYEQYF. CDR3 DNA: TGTGCCAGCAGTGCGGCAGGGAGGACCTACGAGCAGTACTTC.

The chain has TRBV5-4 and TRBJ2-7; 7 nucleotides line up with TRBD1. Trimming took 3 bases from V and 2 from J; bases not matched to a gene: 5. Germline lookup yields CDR1 SGHNT and CDR2 YYREEE (reference sequence). The CDR3 is 14 amino acids. The CDR3 is CASSSGTAPYEQYF. CDR3 sequence (DNA): TGTGCCAGCAGCTCCGGGACAGCTCCCTACGAGCAGTACTTC.

This chain links TRBV5-1 with TRBJ2-7; 16 nucleotides agree with TRBD2. Germline loops: CDR1 SGHRS, CDR2 YFSETQ. CDR3 size: 18 residues. The trim removed 4 bases at V and 2 bases at J, leaving 9 bases unmatched. DNA for the CDR3: TGCGCCAGCAGCCGGGGACTAGCGGGGGGGCTACCTCCCTACGAGCAGTACTTC. Its protein product is CASSRGLAGGLPPYEQYF.

The J gene is TRBJ1-6, the V gene TRBV19, with unresolved D. Trimming cost V 7 bases and J 7 bases, with 17 bases left between them. Germline assignment: CDR1 LNHDA and CDR2 SQIVND (reference sequence). CDR3 length: 15 residues. The CDR3 DNA is TGTGCCAGTACCCGCGGCTCAGGCCAAAATTCACCCCTCCACTTT. This translates into CASTRGSGQNSPLHF.

The V gene is TRBV3-1 (or the pseudogene TRBV3-2), the J gene TRBJ2-3; D uncertain. The CDR3 covers 14 residues. V dropped 3 bases and J dropped 1 base, with 8 bases sitting between them. Germline CDR1 and CDR2: LGHDT and YNNKEL (reference sequence). DNA for the CDR3: TGTGCCAGCAGCCATAGACTTCGCACAGATACGCAGTATTTT. Translating it yields CASSHRLRTDTQYF.

The rearrangement joins TRBV27 to TRBJ1-1, with TRBD1 matching 7 bases. CDR3 length: 14 residues. V lost 3 bases, J lost 1 base, and 2 bases stayed unmatched. In germline, CDR1 is MNHEY, CDR2 SMNVEV (reference sequence). CDR3 loop: CASSFKGANTEAFF. The CDR3 DNA is TGTGCCAGCAGTTTCAAGGGGGCGAACACTGAAGCTTTCTTT.

V gene TRBV6-5 combines with J gene TRBJ1-2; D perhaps matches TRBD1 (6 bases). The ends were cut back, 0 bases at V and 3 bases at J, with 11 bases in the middle. This CDR3 region has 15 residues. CDR1 and CDR2 from the germline V gene are MNHEY and SVGAGI. CDR3 coding DNA: TGTGCCAGCAGTTACTCTTGGGGGGCCGACTATGGCTACACCTTC. Protein product: CASSYSWGADYGYTF.

This clone was counted a few times. The chain joins TRBV25-1 to TRBJ1-1, with D hard to call. The germline V and J ends were trimmed by 5 bases and 5 bases, with 6 bases remaining between them. The CDR3 consists of 11 residues. The germline CDR1 and CDR2 sequences are MGHDK and SYGVNS. The CDR3 DNA sequence: TGTGCCAGCAGTTTTGGAACTGAAGCTTTCTTT. It encodes CASSFGTEAFF.